What follows is one TCR beta chain and its context. What it binds is unknown. This entry is derived from a study of cytomegalovirus exposure and HLA in healthy donors. Whole-study results and caveats: Excluded: some indistinguishable V segments such as TRBV6-2 and TRBV6-3. In an earlier analysis, most TCR beta V segments were productive about 87% or about 30% of the time. A later look showed TCR association rates differing by HLA locus, highest for DRB1 and lowest for HLA-C.

Germline-derived CDR1 and CDR2 are MNHEY and SVGAGI. CDR3 length: 15 amino acids. Losses at the gene ends were 6 bases for V and 2 bases for J; bases not matched to a gene: 7. A multiplex PCR was run with 60 Vbeta primers and 13 Jbeta primers. The repertoire was sequenced with immunoSEQ multiplex PCR; TCRdb's copy has only in-frame clones and lacks some. The sample has around 180,000 clones; approximately 79% are singletons. The chain carries TRBV6-5 and TRBJ2-7; TRBD2 aligns across 10 bases. This sequence originates from a woman in her forties in good health and CMV-seronegative. Sequenced: PBMCs. The CDR3 loop is CASRVRTSGTYEQYF. The DNA of the CDR3 is TGTGCCAGCAGAGTTAGGACTAGCGGAACCTACGAGCAGTACTTC.